Listed below are T cell receptor beta chains from one sample, sequenced in a study of T cells expressing NK-cell markers. TCRdb reanalyzed the 5' RACE reads and collapses them to one entry per CDR3 protein, without DNA. This sample contains 200,000 to 300,000 distinct CDR3 sequences. Material: blood T cells: a sorted CD56 or NKG2C T cell subset, CD4+ or CD8+ T cells, or bulk PBMC T cells (not recorded which). The receptors were sampled from a woman aged 18 to 75 in good health. The CDR3 runs from the conserved cysteine through the conserved F or W.

V gene	CDR3 length	J gene	CDR3 protein
TRBV18	14	TRBJ2-3	CASSPGQGTDTQYF
TRBV20-1	15	TRBJ2-7	CSARAPLANAYEQYF
TRBV5-1	13	TRBJ2-7	CASSPSHAYEQYF
TRBV11-2	19	TRBJ2-2	CASSLERFTGGSNTGELFF
TRBV15	14	TRBJ1-2	CATSRTRAKEGYTF
TRBV29-1	14	TRBJ2-7	CSVEGGGLAREQYF
TRBV11-2	16	TRBJ2-1	CASSFSGFGTYNEQFF
TRBV11-2	15	TRBJ1-6	CASSPPGPGYSPLHF
TRBV28	20	TRBJ2-3	CASSLFGGATSGGFTDTQYF
TRBV23-1	16	TRBJ2-6	CASSKIRRSGANVLTF
TRBV12-3/TRBV12-4	15	TRBJ1-4	CASSLRDRGSEKLFF
TRBV7-2	12	TRBJ2-7	CASSLDGLEQYF
TRBV4-3	16	TRBJ2-2	CASSQDGQVNTGELFF
TRBV12-3/TRBV12-4	17	TRBJ1-5	CASSQPGTGASNQPQHF
TRBV3-1	12	TRBJ2-1	CASQVKINEQFF
TRBV7-3	13	TRBJ2-1	CASRLAGANEQFF
TRBV5-5	14	TRBJ1-2	CASSLVRHIYGYTF
TRBV7-9	14	TRBJ2-1	CASSSGQGIGEQFF
TRBV5-5	14	TRBJ1-4	CASSFVGVNEKLFF
TRBV12-3/TRBV12-4	15	TRBJ2-7	CASSFSDWRAGEQYF
TRBV14	14	TRBJ1-1	CASSQRQGWTEAFF
TRBV7-2	14	TRBJ2-7	CASSFGSSGYEQYF
TRBV6-2/TRBV6-3	19	TRBJ2-2	CASSYSRTSGGARTGELFF
TRBV6-2/TRBV6-3	14	TRBJ2-2	CATRLAGNTGELFF
TRBV6-2/TRBV6-3	14	TRBJ2-5	CASGGYPARETQYF
TRBV7-9	13	TRBJ1-1	CASSSAMNTEAFF
TRBV7-2	15	TRBJ2-1	CASSLVSGQGNEQFF
TRBV10-3	14	TRBJ1-2	CATNTLTGTYGYTF
TRBV6-1	14	TRBJ1-1	CASSRGAGNTEAFF
TRBV10-3	14	TRBJ2-5	CAISEVLAEETQYF
TRBV29-1	12	TRBJ2-1	CSVLERDNEQFF
TRBV6-5	14	TRBJ2-5	CASSYPGDRETQYF
TRBV6-2/TRBV6-3	13	TRBJ1-1	CASSYYVNTEAFF
TRBV7-3	16	TRBJ2-1	CASSLTHGLNYNEQFF
TRBV6-2/TRBV6-3	13	TRBJ2-5	CASSILAQETQYF
TRBV7-2	16	TRBJ1-3	CASSPSYGSSGNTIYF
TRBV6-5	17	TRBJ2-5	CASSYPLAGGYQETQYF
TRBV20-1	14	TRBJ1-2	CSASRMRDDYGYTF
TRBV11-2	15	TRBJ1-1	CASSLSLDYKAEAFF
TRBV27	14	TRBJ2-7	CASSTTTPPYEQYF
TRBV5-5	16	TRBJ2-5	CASSSSGLAGQETQYF
TRBV7-2	13	TRBJ1-1	CASHPLRWTEAFF
TRBV7-7	13	TRBJ2-7	CASSSGNSYEQYF